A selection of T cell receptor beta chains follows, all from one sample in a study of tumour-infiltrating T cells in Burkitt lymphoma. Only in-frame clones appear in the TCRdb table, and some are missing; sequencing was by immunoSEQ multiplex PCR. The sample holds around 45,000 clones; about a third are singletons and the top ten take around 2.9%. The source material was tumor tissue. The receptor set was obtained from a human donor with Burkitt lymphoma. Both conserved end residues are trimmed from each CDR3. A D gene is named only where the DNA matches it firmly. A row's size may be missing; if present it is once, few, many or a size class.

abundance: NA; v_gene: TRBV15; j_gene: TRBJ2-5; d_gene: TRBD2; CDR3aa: ATSRGTSGAPFQETQY
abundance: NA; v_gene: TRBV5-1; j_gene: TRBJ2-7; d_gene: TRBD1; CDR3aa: ASSPTGGKPYEQY
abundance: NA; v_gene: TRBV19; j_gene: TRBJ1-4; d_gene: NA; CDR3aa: ASSGPPGLKLF
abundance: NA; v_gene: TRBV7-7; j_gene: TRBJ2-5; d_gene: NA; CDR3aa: ASSPLGGVLGTQY
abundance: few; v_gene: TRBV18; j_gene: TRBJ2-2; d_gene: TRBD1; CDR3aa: ASSPQQGANTGELF
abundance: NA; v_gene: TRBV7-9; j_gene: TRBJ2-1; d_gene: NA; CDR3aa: ASSPRAGSSYNEQF
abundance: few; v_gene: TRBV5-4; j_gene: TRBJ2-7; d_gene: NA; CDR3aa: ASSLGGPDPYEQY
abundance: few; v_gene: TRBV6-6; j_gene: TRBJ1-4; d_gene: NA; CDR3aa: ASSFLNEKLF
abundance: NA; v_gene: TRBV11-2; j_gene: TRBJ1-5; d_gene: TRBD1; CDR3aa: ASSYATGEDQPQH
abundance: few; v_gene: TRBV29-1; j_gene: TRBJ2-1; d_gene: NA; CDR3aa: SVETRDEQF
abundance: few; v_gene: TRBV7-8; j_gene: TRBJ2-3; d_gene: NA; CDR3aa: ASIQGGSSTDTQY
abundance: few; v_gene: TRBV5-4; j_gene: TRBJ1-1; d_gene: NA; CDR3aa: ASSLPQANTEAF
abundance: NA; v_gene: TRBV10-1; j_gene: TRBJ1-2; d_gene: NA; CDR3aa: ASPEGVGGVDYGYT
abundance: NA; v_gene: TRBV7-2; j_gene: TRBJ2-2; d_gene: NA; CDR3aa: ASSLISGSGELF
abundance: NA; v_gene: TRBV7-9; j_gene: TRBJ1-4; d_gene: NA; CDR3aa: ASSSSGVPNEKLF
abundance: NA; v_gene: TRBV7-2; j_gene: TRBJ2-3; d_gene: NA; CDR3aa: ASSLWDPSTDTQY
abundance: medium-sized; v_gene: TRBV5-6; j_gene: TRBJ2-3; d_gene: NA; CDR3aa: ASTSSGDLITQY
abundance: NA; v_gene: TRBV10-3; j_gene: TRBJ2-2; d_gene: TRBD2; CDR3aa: AIRGGSGNTGELF
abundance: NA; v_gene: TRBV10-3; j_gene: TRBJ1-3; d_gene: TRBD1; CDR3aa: AIRKLLPGQGNTIY
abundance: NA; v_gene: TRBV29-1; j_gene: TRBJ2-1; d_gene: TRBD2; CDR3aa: SVAGLAGYNEQF
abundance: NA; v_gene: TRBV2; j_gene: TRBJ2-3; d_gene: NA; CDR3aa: ASSEASGTNTDTQY
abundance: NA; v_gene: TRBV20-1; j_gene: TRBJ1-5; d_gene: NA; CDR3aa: SVRGNQPQH
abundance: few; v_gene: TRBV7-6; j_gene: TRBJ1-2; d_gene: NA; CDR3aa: ASSLGHNYGYT
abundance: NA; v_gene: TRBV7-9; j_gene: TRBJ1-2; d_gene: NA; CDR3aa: ASSLVRDNYGYT
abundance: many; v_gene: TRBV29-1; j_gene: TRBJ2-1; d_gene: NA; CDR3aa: SETGAYSNEQF
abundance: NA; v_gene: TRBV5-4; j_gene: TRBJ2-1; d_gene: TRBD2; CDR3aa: ASSPLGGGENEQF
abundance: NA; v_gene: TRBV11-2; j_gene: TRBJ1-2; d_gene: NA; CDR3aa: ASSAETPVNYGYT
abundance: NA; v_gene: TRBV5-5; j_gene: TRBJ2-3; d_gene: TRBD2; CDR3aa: ASSLGGTTTDTQY
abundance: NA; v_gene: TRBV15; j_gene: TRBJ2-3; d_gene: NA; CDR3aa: ATSPGQHSTDTQY
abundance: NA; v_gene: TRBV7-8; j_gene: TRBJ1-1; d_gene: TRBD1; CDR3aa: ASSRQGAMNTEAF
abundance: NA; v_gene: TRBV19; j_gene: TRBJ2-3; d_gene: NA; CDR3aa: ASSILGADTQY
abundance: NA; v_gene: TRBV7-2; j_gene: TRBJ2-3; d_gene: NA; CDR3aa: ASSLTLTPTDTQY
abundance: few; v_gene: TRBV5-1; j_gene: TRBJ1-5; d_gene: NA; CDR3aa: ASSLGFGDQPQH
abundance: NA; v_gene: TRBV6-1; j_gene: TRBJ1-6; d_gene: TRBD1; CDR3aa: ASSDGGTAGAPLH
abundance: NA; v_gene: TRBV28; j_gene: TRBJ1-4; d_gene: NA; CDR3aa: ASSFEGSNEKLF
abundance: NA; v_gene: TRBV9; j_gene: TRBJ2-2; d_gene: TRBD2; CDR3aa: ASSSSLAGHDGELF
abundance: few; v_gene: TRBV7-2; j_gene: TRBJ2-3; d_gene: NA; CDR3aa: ASSLLGPDTQY
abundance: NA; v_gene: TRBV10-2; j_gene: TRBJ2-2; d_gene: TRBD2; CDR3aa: ASSEARGGPGELF
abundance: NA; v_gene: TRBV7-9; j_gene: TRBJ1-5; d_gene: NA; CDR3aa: ASSLDQFNQPQH
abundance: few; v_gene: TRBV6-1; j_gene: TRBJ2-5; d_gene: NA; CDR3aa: ASTGRQTQY
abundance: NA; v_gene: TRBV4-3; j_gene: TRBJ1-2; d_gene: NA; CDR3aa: ASSQDQIRGVRNGYT
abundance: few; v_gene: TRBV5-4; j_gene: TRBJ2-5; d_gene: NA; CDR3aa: ASSSKSGPQETQY
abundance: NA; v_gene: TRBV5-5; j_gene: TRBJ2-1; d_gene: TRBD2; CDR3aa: ASSFSSGEGEQF
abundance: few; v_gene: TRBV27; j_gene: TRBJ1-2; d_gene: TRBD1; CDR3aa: ASSLSRPGQGYYGYT
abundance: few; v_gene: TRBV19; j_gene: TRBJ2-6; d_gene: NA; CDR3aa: ASIKGAGANVLT
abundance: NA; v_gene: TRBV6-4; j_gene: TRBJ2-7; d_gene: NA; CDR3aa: ASSDWPGLLRKQY
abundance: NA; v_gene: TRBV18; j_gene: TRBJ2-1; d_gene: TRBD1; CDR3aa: ASSLTGTGDNEQF
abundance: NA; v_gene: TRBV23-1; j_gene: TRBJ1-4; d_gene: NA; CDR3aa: ASTNKDEKLF
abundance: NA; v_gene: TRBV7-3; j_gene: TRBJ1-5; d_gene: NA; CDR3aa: ASSLTGNQPQH
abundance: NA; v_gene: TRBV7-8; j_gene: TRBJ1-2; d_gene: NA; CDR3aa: ASSRDNYGYT
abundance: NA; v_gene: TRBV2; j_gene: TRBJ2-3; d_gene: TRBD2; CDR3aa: ASKPTSGGADTQY
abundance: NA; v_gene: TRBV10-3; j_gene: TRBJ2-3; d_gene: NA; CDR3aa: AIKGDHGTDTQY
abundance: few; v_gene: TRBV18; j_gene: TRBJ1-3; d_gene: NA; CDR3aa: ASSPRPAFSGNTIY
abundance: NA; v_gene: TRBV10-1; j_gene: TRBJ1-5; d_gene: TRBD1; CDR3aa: ASSVPDRVIDQPQH
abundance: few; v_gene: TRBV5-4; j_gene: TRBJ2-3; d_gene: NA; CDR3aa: ASSSTGSGVNTQY
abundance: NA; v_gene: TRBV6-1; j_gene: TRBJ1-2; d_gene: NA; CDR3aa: ASSEQPLNYGYT
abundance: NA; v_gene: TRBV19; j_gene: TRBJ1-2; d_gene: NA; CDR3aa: ASSNRAMSGYT